The entry below describes one T cell receptor (beta chain). Antigen unknown. The sample originates from a study of T cell responses to AZD1222 COVID-19 vaccine. The study's findings and limits: Clonal diversity was possibly underestimated, and the donors were mostly white British, with more females.

The protocol was immunoSEQ multiplex PCR, while the TCRdb copy is restricted to in-frame clones and leaves out a portion. Of under 150,000 clones listed, roughly 93% are singletons. The CDR3 extends over 14 amino acids. The V segment lost 8 bases and the J segment 14 bases; nucleotides outside the gene matches: 16. The germline V gene has CDR1 SGHVS and CDR2 FQNEAQ. The sequence was collected from an adult who received the AZD1222 COVID-19 vaccine. The source was peripheral blood, collected 28 days after the second AZD1222 dose. This sequence joins TRBV7-8 and TRBJ2-1, with 9 bases matching TRBD2. The CDR3 DNA sequence: TGTGCCAGCGGGCCCAGCTTATCTAGCGGGAAAGAGTTCTTC. As protein: CASGPSLSSGKEFF.